One and the same sample provided the 27 T cell receptor beta chains below, sequenced in a study of human T cells and chemical hapten exposure. Indicated time point: patch test 3, about 24 weeks after DPC sensitization. Treatment given: therapeutic diphenylcyclopropenone sensitization with weekly scalp DPC. TCRdb passed the RACE reads through MiXCR, listing each CDR3 protein once. The table lists about 120,000 distinct CDR3 sequences, about 11% of them singletons. This material consisted of whole blood, taken in connection with sensitization to the hapten diphenylcyclopropenone (DPC). The receptors were sampled from a woman aged 45-65 years with alopecia areata. Some clones in this sample may be carry-over from other donors' samples.

This clonotype was seen more than once but under ten times. This rearrangement joins TRBV5-1 to TRBJ2-4; the D is unclear. The CDR3 length is 14 residues. V gave up 4 bases and J gave up 2 bases, with 10 bases separating them. CDR1 is SGHRS and CDR2 is YFSETQ in the germline V gene. CDR3 in amino acids: CASSLSGSKNIQYF. The CDR3 DNA sequence: TGCGCCAGCAGCCTGTCTGGGTCCAAAAACATTCAGTACTTC.

The chain combines TRBV24-1 with TRBJ2-2, with 10 nucleotides matching TRBD1. J was trimmed by 5 bases and V by 4 bases; bases with no gene match: 6. CDR3 length equals 16 residues. The germline gives CDR1 KGHDR, CDR2 SFDVKD. The CDR3: CATSDPGTGVTGELFF. In DNA form, the CDR3 reads TGTGCCACCAGTGACCCCGGGACAGGGGTAACCGGGGAGCTGTTTTTT.

This clonotype was seen repeatedly, ten times or more. The V gene is TRBV27, the J gene TRBJ2-7; TRBD1 aligns across 9 bases. J gave up 3 bases and V 6 bases, and 6 bases lay outside the gene matches. The CDR3 totals 14 residues. CDR1 MNHEY and CDR2 SMNVEV come from the germline V gene (reference sequence). CDR3 nucleotides: TGTGCCAGCAGCCCTACAGGGGGCCTCTACGAGCAGTACTTC. As protein: CASSPTGGLYEQYF.

The chain links TRBV6-1 to TRBJ1-1, with no clear D. The CDR3 consists of 13 residues. V dropped 7 bases and J dropped 8 bases, with 17 bases sitting between them. CDR1 is MNHNS, CDR2 SASEGT, per germline. CDR3 DNA sequence: TGTGCCAGCACACTTGGGGTAGGGCGGGAAGCTTTCTTT. It is translated as CASTLGVGREAFF.

This clonotype was seen a handful of times. The J gene is TRBJ2-3, the V gene TRBV18; the D gene is possibly TRBD2 (6 bases). Deletions cut 2 bases from V and 2 bases from J, with 26 bases between. There are 20 residues in the CDR3. Germline CDR1 and CDR2: KGHSH and LQKENI. CDR3 nucleotides: TGTGCCAGCTCACCAAGTCTGGATTATCAGGACTACCGTTTCACAGATACGCAGTATTTT. Its protein product is CASSPSLDYQDYRFTDTQYF.

This clonotype was detected a few times. The chain is built from TRBV25-1 and TRBJ2-7, with 10 positions matching TRBD1. Germline-derived CDR1 and CDR2 are MGHDK and SYGVNS. V shed 1 base, J shed 2 bases, and the junction held 2 bases outside the gene matches. The CDR3 sequence is 15 residues long. CDR3 nucleotides: TGTGCCAGCAGTGAATGGGGGACAGGGGCCTACGAGCAGTACTTC. Translation gives CASSEWGTGAYEQYF.

The chain combines TRBV6-1 with TRBJ1-3; D call uncertain. CDR1 and CDR2 from the germline V gene are MNHNS and SASEGT. There are 16 residues in the CDR3. The ends were cut back, 2 bases at V and 7 bases at J, with 18 bases in the middle. CDR3 protein: CASSELPTTPANTIYF. CDR3 coding DNA: TGTGCCAGCAGTGAACTCCCCACAACCCCCGCGAACACCATATATTTT.

This clonotype was detected only once. The J gene is TRBJ2-3, the V gene TRBV7-9; 7 nucleotides match TRBD2. This CDR3 is built from 16 residues. In germline, CDR1 is SEHNR, CDR2 FQNEAQ (reference sequence). Losses at the gene ends were 5 bases for V and 1 base for J; bases not matched to a gene: 9. The CDR3 is CASSRDPSGRTDTQYF. CDR3 nucleotides: TGTGCCAGCAGCAGAGACCCTAGCGGACGCACAGATACGCAGTATTTT.

The chain joins TRBV12-3 or TRBV12-4 to TRBJ2-7; tentatively, D is TRBD2 (7 bases). The CDR3 has 14 residues. V lost 10 bases to trimming and J lost 3 bases, with 19 bases between them. As DNA, the CDR3 is TGTGCCACCTCCTCGGGGGCTAGCGGCTACGAGCAGTACTTC. It encodes CATSSGASGYEQYF.

The CDR3 loop is CAMGQSNTEAFF. The CDR3 nucleotides are TGTGCCATGGGACAGTCGAACACTGAAGCTTTCTTT. The chain carries TRBV2 and TRBJ1-1; TRBD1 agrees at 7 bases. Unmatched junction bases numbered 3, after V lost 10 bases and J lost 1 base. This CDR3 contains 12 residues. Germline V gene sequence: CDR1 SNHLY, CDR2 FYNNEI. Full variable domain (missing parts from reference TRBV2 and TRBJ1-1): EPEVTQTPSHQVTQMGQEVILRCVPISNHLYFYWYRQILGQKVEFLVSFYNNEISEKSEIFDDQFSVERPDGSNFTLKIRSTKLEDSAMYFCAMGQSNTEAFFGQGTRLTVV.

V and J are TRBV6-6 and TRBJ1-5, with D possibly matching TRBD1 (5 bases). V lost 5 bases to trimming and J lost 5 bases, with 16 bases between them. This CDR3 contains 15 residues. Germline assignment: CDR1 MNHNY and CDR2 SVGAGI (reference sequence). This CDR3 reads CASSGDGNQYQPQHF. Here the CDR3 DNA reads TGTGCCAGCAGTGGGGACGGGAACCAGTATCAGCCCCAGCATTTT.

This clonotype occurred a few times. V is TRBV28 and J is TRBJ2-3; D not certain. This CDR3 is 16 amino acids long. V gave up 3 bases and J gave up 2 bases, with 15 bases separating them. Germline values: CDR1 MDHEN, CDR2 SYDVKM. CDR3 in amino acids: CASSFLDTSSTDTQYF. Here the CDR3 DNA reads TGTGCCAGCAGTTTTTTAGACACGTCTTCCACAGATACGCAGTATTTT.

V gene TRBV14 combines with J gene TRBJ2-3; unclear D gene. This CDR3 spans 15 amino acids. Trimming took 1 base from V and 4 from J, leaving 12 bases between them. Germline lookup yields CDR1 SGHDN and CDR2 FVKESK. CDR3 coding DNA: TGTGCCAGCAGCCAAGGGGTAGGAAGCGCAGATACGCAGTATTTT. Amino acid sequence: CASSQGVGSADTQYF.

V and J are TRBV5-1 and TRBJ2-2, with D uncertain. The CDR3 extends over 14 amino acids. The V gene lost 0 bases and the J gene lost 1 base, with 4 bases spanning the gap. The germline V gene has CDR1 SGHRS and CDR2 YFSETQ. The CDR3 spells CASSLAGNTGELFF. The CDR3 bases are TGCGCCAGCAGCTTGGCGGGGAACACCGGGGAGCTGTTTTTT.

This clonotype was detected ten times or more. The CDR3 sequence: CASSPTGDATGIQYF. CDR3 in DNA: TGTGCCAGCAGCCCCACAGGGGACGCGACTGGCATTCAGTACTTC. This chain uses TRBV13 with TRBJ2-4; 7 bases align to TRBD1. V trimming: 5 bases; J trimming: 9 bases; junction bases outside the gene matches: 13. This CDR3 region has 15 residues. The germline V gene has CDR1 PRHDT and CDR2 FYEKMQ (reference sequence). The full variable domain, its missing parts supplied by reference TRBV13 and TRBJ2-4, is AAGVIQSPRHLIKEKRETATLKCYPIPRHDTVYWYQQGPGQDPQFLISFYEKMQSDKGSIPDRFSAQQFSDYHSELNMSSLELGDSALYFCASSPTGDATGIQYFGAGTRLSVL.

This clonotype was seen only a few times. The chain has TRBV2 and TRBJ2-1, with 9 bases lining up with TRBD2. V lost 7 bases and J lost 5; bases outside the gene matches: 3. This CDR3 region has 13 residues. Per germline, CDR1 SNHLY and CDR2 FYNNEI. CDR3 sequence reads: CASTTSGNNEQFF. The CDR3, as DNA: TGTGCCAGCACGACTAGCGGAAACAATGAGCAGTTCTTC.

The chain couples TRBV6-5 to TRBJ1-5, with 9 bases lining up with TRBD1. Germline CDR1 and CDR2: MNHEY and SVGAGI. Germline trimming cut 6 bases from V and 0 bases from J; bases unmatched to any gene: 3. The CDR3 runs 15 residues. DNA for the CDR3: TGTGCCAGCAGCAGGGACAGGGATAGCAATCAGCCCCAGCATTTT. Translating it yields CASSRDRDSNQPQHF.

The rearrangement links TRBV28 to TRBJ2-7, with 10 bases matching TRBD2. Germline V gives CDR1 MDHEN, CDR2 SYDVKM. Trimming removed 5 bases from V and 5 bases from J; junction bases left unmatched: 18. CDR3 length: 18 residues. The CDR3 is CASSPLPPSGRGADEQYF. Here the CDR3 DNA reads TGTGCCAGCAGTCCGCTCCCCCCTAGCGGGAGAGGAGCGGACGAGCAGTACTTC.

This clonotype was counted only a few times. The rearrangement links TRBV28 to TRBJ2-5; D remains unclear. Germline V CDR1 and CDR2: MDHEN, SYDVKM. V lost 6 bases, J lost 1 base, and 12 bases lay in between. The length of the CDR3 is 14 residues. The DNA for the CDR3 is TGTGCCAGCAGGTACAGCGAAGTCCAAGAGACCCAGTACTTC. It codes for CASRYSEVQETQYF.

This clonotype has at least ten counts. The chain has TRBV10-1 and TRBJ2-1; D is possibly TRBD1 (6 bases). This CDR3 comprises 14 residues. Per the germline V gene, CDR1 is WNHNN and CDR2 is SYGVQD (reference sequence). Trimming pared 7 bases from V and 7 bases from J, leaving 17 bases between. The DNA of the CDR3 is TGCGCCAGCACCCCTTATAGGCAGGGGAATGAGCAGTTCTTC. Amino acid sequence: CASTPYRQGNEQFF.

This clonotype was seen many times. The chain is built from TRBV10-3 and TRBJ2-7; D remains unclear. The V gene's germline CDR1 is ENHRY and CDR2 SYGVKD. The V end lost 4 bases, the J end lost 3 bases, and 4 bases lay between the germline ends. There are 11 residues in the CDR3. CDR3 sequence: CAISGDYEQYF. As DNA, the CDR3 is TGTGCCATCAGTGGGGACTACGAGCAGTACTTC.

This clonotype has more than one count but fewer than ten. CDR3 DNA sequence: TGCAGTGCTAGAGATTCAGTCTCCTACGAGCAGTACTTC. It translates to CSARDSVSYEQYF. The chain employs TRBV20-1 and TRBJ2-7; the D is unclear. Trimming shortened V by 0 bases and J by 0 bases, and 6 bases separated the two germline ends. Germline V gene sequence: CDR1 DFQATT, CDR2 SNEGSKA (reference sequence). The CDR3 covers 13 residues.

This clonotype was seen more than once but under ten times. The DNA of the CDR3 is TGCGCCAGCAGCCAAGATCTGATGGCCATTCAGTTCTTC. This gives the protein CASSQDLMAIQFF. The chain has TRBV4-1 and TRBJ2-1; no firm D call. The CDR3 has 13 amino acids. Germline V gene lookup returns CDR1 MGHRA and CDR2 YSYEKL. V was trimmed by 0 bases and J by 13 bases, leaving 13 bases between them.

In its sample, this clonotype was seen many times. The rearrangement uses TRBV20-1 and TRBJ2-3; 7 bases map to TRBD2. This CDR3 contains 14 residues. The germline gives CDR1 DFQATT, CDR2 SNEGSKA (reference sequence). With 5 bases clipped from V and 3 bases from J, the junction kept 8 bases outside the gene matches. For the CDR3, the DNA is TGCAGTGCTCCGGGTCCGGGAGGAACAGATACGCAGTATTTT. Its translation: CSAPGPGGTDTQYF.

To note about this clonotype: With a much larger clone just one base away, this may be a read error. This chain uses TRBV2 with TRBJ2-2; D perhaps matches TRBD1 (5 bases). The V and J ends lost 2 bases and 0 bases respectively, with 10 bases between them. The germline V gene has CDR1 SNHLY and CDR2 FYNNEI. The CDR3 contains 16 residues. Here the CDR3 DNA reads TGTGCCAGCAGTGAACTCTGGGGCACGAACACCGGGGAGCTGTTTTTT. Translation gives CASSELWGTNTGELFF.

This clonotype was seen at least ten times. The CDR3 bases are TGTGCCAGCAGTCAGGGGAGCTCCTATAATTCACCCCTCCACTTT. Protein: CASSQGSSYNSPLHF. This chain uses TRBV6-5 with TRBJ1-6; TRBD1 might be the D (6 bases). Germline V CDR1 and CDR2: MNHEY, SVGAGI. This CDR3 region has 15 residues. Trimming left V 5 bases short and J 0 bases short, with 8 bases between.

V is TRBV5-1 and J is TRBJ2-7; 8 nucleotides line up with TRBD1. This CDR3 has 14 amino acids. Germline V gene sequence: CDR1 SGHRS, CDR2 YFSETQ. J was trimmed by 5 bases and V by 1 base; bases with no gene match: 5. The CDR3 DNA is TGCGCCAGCAGCTTGTCAGGGGGCCGAGACGAGCAGTACTTC. This translates into CASSLSGGRDEQYF.